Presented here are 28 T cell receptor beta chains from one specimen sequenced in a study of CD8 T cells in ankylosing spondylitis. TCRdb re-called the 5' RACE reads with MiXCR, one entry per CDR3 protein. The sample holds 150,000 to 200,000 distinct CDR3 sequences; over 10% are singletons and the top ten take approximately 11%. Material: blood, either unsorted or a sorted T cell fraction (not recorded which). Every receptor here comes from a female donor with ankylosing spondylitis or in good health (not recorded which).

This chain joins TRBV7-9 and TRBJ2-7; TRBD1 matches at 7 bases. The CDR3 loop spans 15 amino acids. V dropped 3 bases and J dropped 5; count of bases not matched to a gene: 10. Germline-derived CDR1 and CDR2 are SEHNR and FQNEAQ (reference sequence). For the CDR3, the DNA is TGTGCCAGCAGCTTGGCCTACAGGGGACGCGACGAGCAGTACTTC. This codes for CASSLAYRGRDEQYF.

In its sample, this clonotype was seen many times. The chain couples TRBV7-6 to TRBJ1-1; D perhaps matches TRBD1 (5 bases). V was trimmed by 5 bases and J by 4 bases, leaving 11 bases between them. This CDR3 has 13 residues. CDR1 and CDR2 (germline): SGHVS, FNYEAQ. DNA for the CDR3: TGTGCCAGCAGCCGGGAGGGACTCACTGAAGCTTTCTTT. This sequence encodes CASSREGLTEAFF.

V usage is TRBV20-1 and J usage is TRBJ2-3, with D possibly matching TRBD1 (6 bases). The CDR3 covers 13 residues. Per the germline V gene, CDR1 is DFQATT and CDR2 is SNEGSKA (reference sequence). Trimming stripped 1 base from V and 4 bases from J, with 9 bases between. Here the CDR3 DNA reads TGCAGTGCTAGAGCCTCAGGGGCAGATACGCAGTATTTT. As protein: CSARASGADTQYF.

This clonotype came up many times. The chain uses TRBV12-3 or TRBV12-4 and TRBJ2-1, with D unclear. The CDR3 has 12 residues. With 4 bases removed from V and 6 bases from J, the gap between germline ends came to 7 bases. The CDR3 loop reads CASSYKGNEQFF. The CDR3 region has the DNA TGTGCCAGCAGTTATAAAGGCAATGAGCAGTTCTTC.

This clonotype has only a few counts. In nucleotides, the CDR3 is TGTGCCAGCAGCGCAATGGGACAGGGAAGGAACATTCAGTACTTC. This codes for CASSAMGQGRNIQYF. The J gene is TRBJ2-4, the V gene TRBV2; 9 bases map to TRBD1. The germline V gene has CDR1 SNHLY and CDR2 FYNNEI. The CDR3 length is 15 residues. Trimming took 6 bases from V and 7 from J; bases not matched to a gene: 10.

CDR3 nucleotides: TGCGCCAGCAGCCTTACTGGGACAGGGACAGAGACCCAGTACTTC. This gives the protein CASSLTGTGTETQYF. This sequence joins TRBV5-1 and TRBJ2-5; 9 bases are shared with TRBD1. The CDR3 runs 15 residues. With 4 bases clipped from V and 4 bases from J, the junction kept 8 bases outside the gene matches. CDR1 and CDR2 from the germline V gene are SGHRS and YFSETQ.

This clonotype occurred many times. The CDR3 DNA reads as TGTGCCAGCAGCCGCCGGGACCAGATCTCCTACGAGCAGTACTTC. Protein: CASSRRDQISYEQYF. This chain connects TRBV7-9 to TRBJ2-7, with D possibly called TRBD1 or TRBD2 (5 bases each). Between the trimmed V and J ends, which lost 5 bases and 0 bases, there was a span of 14 bases. Germline V gives CDR1 SEHNR, CDR2 FQNEAQ (reference sequence). This CDR3 has 15 amino acids.

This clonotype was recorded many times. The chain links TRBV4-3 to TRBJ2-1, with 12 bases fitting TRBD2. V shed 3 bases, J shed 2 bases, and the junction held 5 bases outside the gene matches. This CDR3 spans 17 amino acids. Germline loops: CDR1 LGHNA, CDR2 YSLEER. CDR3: CASSQLAGGGAYNEQFF. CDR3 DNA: TGCGCCAGCAGCCAGCTAGCGGGAGGGGGGGCCTACAATGAGCAGTTCTTC.

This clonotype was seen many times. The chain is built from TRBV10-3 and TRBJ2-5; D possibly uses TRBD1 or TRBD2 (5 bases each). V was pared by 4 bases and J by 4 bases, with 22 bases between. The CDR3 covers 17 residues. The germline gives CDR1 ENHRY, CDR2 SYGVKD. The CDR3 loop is CAISGDEGEVSGETQYF. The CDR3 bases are TGTGCCATCAGTGGGGACGAGGGAGAAGTGTCGGGAGAGACCCAGTACTTC.

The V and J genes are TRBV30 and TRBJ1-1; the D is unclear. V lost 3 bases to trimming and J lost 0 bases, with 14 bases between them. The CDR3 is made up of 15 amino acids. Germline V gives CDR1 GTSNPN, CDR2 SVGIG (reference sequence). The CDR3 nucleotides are TGTGCCTGGAGCTGGGGAGACATCTTGAACACTGAAGCTTTCTTT. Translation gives CAWSWGDILNTEAFF.

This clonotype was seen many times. CDR3 DNA: TGCGCCAGCAGCTTGGCACAGGCTGGGCGGGAGCCCCAGCATTTT. Translated, it gives CASSLAQAGREPQHF. The V and J genes are TRBV5-1 and TRBJ1-5, with D perhaps TRBD1 (5 bases). Trimming took off 0 bases at V and 8 bases at J, with 15 bases between the two ends. Looked up from germline, CDR1 is SGHRS and CDR2 is YFSETQ. This CDR3 is built from 15 residues.

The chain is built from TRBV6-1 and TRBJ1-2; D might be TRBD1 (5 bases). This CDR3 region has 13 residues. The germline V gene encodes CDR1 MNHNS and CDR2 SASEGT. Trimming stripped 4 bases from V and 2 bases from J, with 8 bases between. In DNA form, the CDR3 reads TGTGCCAGCAGTGCAGGGCCCAACTATGGCTACACCTTC. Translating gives CASSAGPNYGYTF.

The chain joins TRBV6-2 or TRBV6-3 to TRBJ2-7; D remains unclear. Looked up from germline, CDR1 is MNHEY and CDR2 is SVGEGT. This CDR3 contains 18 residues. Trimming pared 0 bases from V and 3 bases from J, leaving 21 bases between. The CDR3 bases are TGTGCCAGCAGTTACTCGAAGAAGGGTCAAGGACGGATCTACGAGCAGTACTTC. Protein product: CASSYSKKGQGRIYEQYF.

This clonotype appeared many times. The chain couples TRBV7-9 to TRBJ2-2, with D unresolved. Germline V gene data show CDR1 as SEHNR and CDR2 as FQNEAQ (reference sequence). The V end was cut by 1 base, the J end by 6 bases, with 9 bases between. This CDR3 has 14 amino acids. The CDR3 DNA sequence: TGTGCCAGCAGCTTAGTGGAGAGACCCGGGGAGCTGTTTTTT. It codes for CASSLVERPGELFF.

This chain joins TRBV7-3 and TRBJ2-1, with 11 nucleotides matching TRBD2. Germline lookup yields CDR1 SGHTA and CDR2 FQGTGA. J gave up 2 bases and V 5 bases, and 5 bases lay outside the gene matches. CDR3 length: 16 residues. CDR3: CASSALAGGAYNEQFF. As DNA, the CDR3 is TGTGCCAGCAGCGCCCTAGCGGGAGGCGCCTACAATGAGCAGTTCTTC.

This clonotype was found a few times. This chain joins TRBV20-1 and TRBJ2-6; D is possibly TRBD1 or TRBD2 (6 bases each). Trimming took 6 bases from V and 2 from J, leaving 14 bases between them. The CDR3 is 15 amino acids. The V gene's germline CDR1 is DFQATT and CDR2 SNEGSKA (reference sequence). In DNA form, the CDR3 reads TGCAGTGCCCAGAGAGGGGGGACTGGGGCCAACGTCCTGACTTTC. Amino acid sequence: CSAQRGGTGANVLTF.

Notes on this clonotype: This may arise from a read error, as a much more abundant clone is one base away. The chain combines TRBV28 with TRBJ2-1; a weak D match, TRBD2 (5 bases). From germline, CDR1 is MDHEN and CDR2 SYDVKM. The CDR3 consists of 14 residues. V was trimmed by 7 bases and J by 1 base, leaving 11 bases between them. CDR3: CASNASGSYNEQFF. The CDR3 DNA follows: TGTGCCAGCAACGCTTCGGGGTCCTACAATGAGCAGTTCTTC.

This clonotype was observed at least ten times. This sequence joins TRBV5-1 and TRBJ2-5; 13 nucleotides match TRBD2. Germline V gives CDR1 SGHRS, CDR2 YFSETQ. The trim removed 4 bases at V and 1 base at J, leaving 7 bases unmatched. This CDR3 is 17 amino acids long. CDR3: CASSPGLAGRSQETQYF. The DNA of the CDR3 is TGCGCCAGCAGCCCGGGACTAGCGGGACGATCCCAAGAGACCCAGTACTTC.

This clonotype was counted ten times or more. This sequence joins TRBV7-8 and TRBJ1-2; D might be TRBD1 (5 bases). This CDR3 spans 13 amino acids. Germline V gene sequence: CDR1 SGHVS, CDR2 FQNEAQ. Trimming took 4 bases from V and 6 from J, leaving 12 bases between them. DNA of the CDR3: TGTGCCAGCAGCTCCCAGGGTAGGGATGGCTACACCTTC. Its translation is CASSSQGRDGYTF.

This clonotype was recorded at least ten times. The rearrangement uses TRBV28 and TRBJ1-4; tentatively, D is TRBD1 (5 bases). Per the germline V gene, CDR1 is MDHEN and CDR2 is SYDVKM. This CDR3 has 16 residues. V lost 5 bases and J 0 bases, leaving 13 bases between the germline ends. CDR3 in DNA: TGTGCCAGCAGTCTAAGGGGCTTTGCAACTAATGAAAAACTGTTTTTT. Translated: CASSLRGFATNEKLFF. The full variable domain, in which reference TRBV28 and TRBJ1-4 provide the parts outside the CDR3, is DVKVTQSSRYLVKRTGEKVFLECVQDMDHENMFWYRQDPGLGLRLIYFSYDVKMKEKGDIPEGYSVSREKKERFSLILESASTNQTSMYLCASSLRGFATNEKLFFGSGTQLSVL.

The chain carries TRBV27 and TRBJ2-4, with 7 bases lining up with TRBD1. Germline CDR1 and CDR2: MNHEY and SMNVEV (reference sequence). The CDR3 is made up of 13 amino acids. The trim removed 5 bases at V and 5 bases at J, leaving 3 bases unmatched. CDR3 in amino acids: CASSHGTENIQYF. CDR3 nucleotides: TGTGCCAGCAGTCATGGGACAGAAAACATTCAGTACTTC.

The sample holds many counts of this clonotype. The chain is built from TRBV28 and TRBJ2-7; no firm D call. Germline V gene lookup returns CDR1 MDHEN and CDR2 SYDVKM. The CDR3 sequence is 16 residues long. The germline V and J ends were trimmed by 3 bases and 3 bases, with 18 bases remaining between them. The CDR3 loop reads CASSFFSRRYHYEQYF. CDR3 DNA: TGTGCCAGCAGTTTTTTTTCGCGCCGGTATCACTACGAGCAGTACTTC.

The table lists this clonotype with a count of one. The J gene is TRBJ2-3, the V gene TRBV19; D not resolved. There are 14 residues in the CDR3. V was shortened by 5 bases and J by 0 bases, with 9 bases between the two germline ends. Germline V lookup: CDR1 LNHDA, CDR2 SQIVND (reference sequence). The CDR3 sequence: CASSRPASTDTQYF. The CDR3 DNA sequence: TGTGCCAGTAGTCGGCCAGCTAGCACAGATACGCAGTATTTT.

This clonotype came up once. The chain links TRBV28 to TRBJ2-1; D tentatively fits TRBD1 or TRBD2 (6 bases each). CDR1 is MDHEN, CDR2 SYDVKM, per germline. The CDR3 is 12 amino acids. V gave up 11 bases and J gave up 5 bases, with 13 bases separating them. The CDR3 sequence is CASGAWDNEQFF. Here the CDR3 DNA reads TGTGCCTCGGGGGCCTGGGACAATGAGCAGTTCTTC.

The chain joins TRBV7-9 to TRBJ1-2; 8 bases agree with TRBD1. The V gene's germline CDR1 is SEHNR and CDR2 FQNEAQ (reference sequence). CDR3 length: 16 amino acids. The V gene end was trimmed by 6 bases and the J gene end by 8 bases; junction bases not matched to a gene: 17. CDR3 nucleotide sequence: TGTGCCAGCAGGCCAGAACGGAACAGGGGGTTAGAAGGCTACACCTTC. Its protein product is CASRPERNRGLEGYTF.

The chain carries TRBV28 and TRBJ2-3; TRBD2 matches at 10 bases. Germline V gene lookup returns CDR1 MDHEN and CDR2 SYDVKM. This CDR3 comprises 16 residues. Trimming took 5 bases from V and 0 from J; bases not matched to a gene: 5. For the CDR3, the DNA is TGTGCCAGCAGTGGGGGACTAGCGTCTAGCACAGATACGCAGTATTTT. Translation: CASSGGLASSTDTQYF.

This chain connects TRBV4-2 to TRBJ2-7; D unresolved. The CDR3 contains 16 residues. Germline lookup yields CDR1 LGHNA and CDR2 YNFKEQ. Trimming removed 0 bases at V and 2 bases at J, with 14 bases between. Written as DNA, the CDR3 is TGTGCCAGCAGCCAAGAAGGGCAGGATAAGGCCTACGAGCAGTACTTC. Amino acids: CASSQEGQDKAYEQYF.

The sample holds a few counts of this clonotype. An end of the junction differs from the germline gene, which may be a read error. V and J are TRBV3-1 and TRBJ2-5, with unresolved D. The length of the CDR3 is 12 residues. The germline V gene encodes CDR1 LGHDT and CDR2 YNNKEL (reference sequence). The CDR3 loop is CASSQEKGTAAF. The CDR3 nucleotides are TGTGCCAGCAGCCAAGAAAAGGGCACGGCGGCCTTC.